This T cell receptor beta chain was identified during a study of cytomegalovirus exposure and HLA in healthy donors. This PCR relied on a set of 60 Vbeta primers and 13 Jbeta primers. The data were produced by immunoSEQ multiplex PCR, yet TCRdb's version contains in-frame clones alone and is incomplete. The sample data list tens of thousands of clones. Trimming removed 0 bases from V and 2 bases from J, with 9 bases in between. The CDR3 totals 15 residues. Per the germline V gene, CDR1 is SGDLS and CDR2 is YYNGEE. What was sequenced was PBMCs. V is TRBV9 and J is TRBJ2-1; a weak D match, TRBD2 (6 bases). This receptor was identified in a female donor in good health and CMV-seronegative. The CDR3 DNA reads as TGTGCCAGCAGCGTAGAAGGGAGGCCCTACAATGAGCAGTTCTTC. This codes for CASSVEGRPYNEQFF.